This T cell receptor (beta chain) was retrieved from a study of cytomegalovirus exposure and HLA in healthy donors. A multiplex PCR was run with 60 Vbeta primers and 13 Jbeta primers. Clones were sequenced by immunoSEQ multiplex PCR, and TCRdb holds only the in-frame ones, with some missing. This table holds more than 75,000 clones. Note on this clone: The antigen is unknown.

Germline V gene lookup returns CDR1 LGHNA and CDR2 YNFKEQ. The CDR3 is 14 amino acids. The V gene lost 4 bases and the J gene lost 5 bases, with 15 bases spanning the gap. Study conclusions and caveats: Later on, an analysis showed TCR association rates differing by HLA locus, with DRB1 the most and HLA-C the fewest.

The sample taken for sequencing was PBMCs. The TCR comes from a man in his forties or fifties in good health and CMV-seropositive. The chain carries TRBV4-2 and TRBJ2-7; D possibly corresponds to TRBD1 (7 bases). The CDR3 protein is CASSRGDSGHEQYF. CDR3 nucleotides: TGTGCCAGCAGCCGGGGGGACAGCGGCCACGAGCAGTACTTC.